This record looks at one T cell receptor beta chain sequence and its context. What it binds is unknown. Tumor samples were taken before definitive surgery or chemotherapy. These data are taken from a study of high-grade serous ovarian cancer treatment subgroups. Study details: Mean per sample: around 14,000 reads, 7,400 or so unique TCR beta rearrangements. Broader study findings: The analyses considered CDR3 and ignored CDR1 and CDR2.

This CDR3 region has 14 residues. V was cut by 4 bases and J by 7 bases, with 11 bases left in between. Sequencing used immunoSEQ multiplex PCR; TCRdb keeps in-frame clones, though not all of them. The sample has about 15,000 clones; approximately 87% are singletons. The TCR originated in a human donor with high-grade serous ovarian cancer. V gene TRBV7-1 combines with J gene TRBJ1-6, with D maybe TRBD1 (5 bases). TRBV7-1 falls under the ORF class, with uncertain function. Input material: tumor tissue. The CDR3 reads CASSLVGENSPLHF. CDR3 nucleotides: TGTGCCAGCAGCTTGGTGGGGGAGAATTCACCCCTCCACTTT.